The following is a T cell receptor beta chain sequence with its context. Its cognate antigen is unknown. Blood collection times were about day -28 and days 30, 100, 180 posttransplant. This entry comes from a study of T cell clonotyping in hematopoietic cell transplantation. The study, taken as a whole, reports: Pathologically expanded recipient clonotypes increased progressively from day 30 to day 180 as diversity fell.

The CDR3 totals 14 residues. Trimming shortened V by 1 base and J by 7 bases, and 13 bases separated the two germline ends. The germline V gene encodes CDR1 SGHTA and CDR2 FQGNSA. Using immunoSEQ multiplex PCR, the repertoire was profiled, and TCRdb retains in-frame clones only, with some absent. The data contain 15,000 to 20,000 clones, under 90% of them seen just once; the ten biggest clones take up 4% to 4.5%. The chain uses TRBV7-2 and TRBJ1-2; no definite D call. This TCR derives from a male patient between 55 and 70 years old who had an allogeneic stem cell transplant from a related donor, so the T cells may come from the graft donor. Some clones in this sample may be carry-over from other donors' samples. The sequencing here drew on PBMCs, taken 100 days after allogeneic stem cell transplant. CDR3 sequence: CASSLDRRSAGYTF. In nucleotides, the CDR3 is TGTGCCAGCAGCTTAGATAGGAGGTCCGCTGGCTACACCTTC.